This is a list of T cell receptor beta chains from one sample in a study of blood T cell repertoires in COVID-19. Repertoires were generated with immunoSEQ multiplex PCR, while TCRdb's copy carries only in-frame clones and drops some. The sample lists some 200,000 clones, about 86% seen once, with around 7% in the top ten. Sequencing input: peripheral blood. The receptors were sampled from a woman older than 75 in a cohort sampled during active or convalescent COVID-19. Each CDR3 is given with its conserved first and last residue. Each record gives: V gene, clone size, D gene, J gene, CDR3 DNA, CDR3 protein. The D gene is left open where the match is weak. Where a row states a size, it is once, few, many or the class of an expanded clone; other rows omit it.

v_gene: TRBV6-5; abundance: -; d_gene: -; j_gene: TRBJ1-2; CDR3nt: TGTGCCAGCAGTCAGCCGGGACAACTCTATGGCTACACCTTC; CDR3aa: CASSQPGQLYGYTF
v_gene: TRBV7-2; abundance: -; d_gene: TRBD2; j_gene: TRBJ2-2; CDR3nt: TGTGCCAGCACCGTGGGGGGGATTACCGGGGAGCTGTTTTTT; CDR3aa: CASTVGGITGELFF
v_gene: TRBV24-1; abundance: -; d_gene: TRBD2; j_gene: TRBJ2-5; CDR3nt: TGTGCCACCAGTGACTTTGGGCTAGCGGGGTCCGGAGAGACCCAGTACTTC; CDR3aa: CATSDFGLAGSGETQYF
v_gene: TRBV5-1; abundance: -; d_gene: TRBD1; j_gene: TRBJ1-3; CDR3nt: TGCGCCAGCAGCACTGAAGGGACAGGCACTGGAAACACCATATATTTT; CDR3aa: CASSTEGTGTGNTIYF
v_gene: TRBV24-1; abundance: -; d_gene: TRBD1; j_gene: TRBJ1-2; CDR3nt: TGTGCCACCAGCGAACCCCACCGGGACAGTTATGGCTACACCTTC; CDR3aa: CATSEPHRDSYGYTF
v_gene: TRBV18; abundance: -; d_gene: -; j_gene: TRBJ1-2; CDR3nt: TGTGCCAGCTCACAGGGGCAAGGGGATGGCTACACCTTC; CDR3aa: CASSQGQGDGYTF
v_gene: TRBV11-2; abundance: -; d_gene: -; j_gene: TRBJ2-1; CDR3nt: TGTGCCAGCAGCTTAGTGGGACATTACAATGAGCAGTTCTTC; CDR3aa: CASSLVGHYNEQFF
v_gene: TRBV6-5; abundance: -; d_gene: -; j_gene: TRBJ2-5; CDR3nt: TGTGGGGTGGAGGTCGGGGAGACCCAGTACTTC; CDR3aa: CGVEVGETQYF
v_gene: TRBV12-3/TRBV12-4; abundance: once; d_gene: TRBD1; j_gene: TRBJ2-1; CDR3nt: TGTGCCAGCAATCGACAGGGCGATGAGCAGTTCTTC; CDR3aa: CASNRQGDEQFF
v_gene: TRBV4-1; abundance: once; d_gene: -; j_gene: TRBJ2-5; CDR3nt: TGCGCCAGCAGCCCCTTGGGGCTCCGATCGGAGGGGGAGACCCAGTACTTC; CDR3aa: CASSPLGLRSEGETQYF
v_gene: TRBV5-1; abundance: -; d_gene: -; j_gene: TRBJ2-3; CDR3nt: TGCGCCAGCAGCTTGGTTGTGGGGGCCGGCACAGATACGCAGTATTTT; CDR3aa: CASSLVVGAGTDTQYF